The clone carrying this T cell receptor (beta chain) was detected only once. Antigen: not known. Using immunoSEQ multiplex PCR, the repertoire was profiled, and TCRdb retains in-frame clones only, with some absent. The sample records about 26,000 clones, 80% to 85% being singletons. This sample is drawn from a study of lymphopenia after photon versus proton radiotherapy. Study-level points and caveats: A bigger post-nadir fall in TCR diversity correlated inversely with survival time in deceased patients. Better survival with proton therapy was suggested as possible, not demonstrated.

V lost 3 bases and J 1 base, leaving 12 bases between the germline ends. Germline V lookup: CDR1 GTSNPN, CDR2 SVGIG (reference sequence). CDR3 size: 14 residues. The receptor was derived from a woman aged 50 to 60 with pancreatic cancer. V and J are TRBV30 and TRBJ1-1; D not certain. The sample consisted of peripheral blood, taken from a patient treated with photon-based radiotherapy. The CDR3 reads CAWSRALQNTEAFF. Written as DNA, the CDR3 is TGTGCCTGGAGCCGGGCCCTACAGAACACTGAAGCTTTCTTT.